This is a list of T cell receptor beta chains from one sample in a study of blood T cell repertoires in COVID-19. Clones were read by immunoSEQ multiplex PCR, and TCRdb kept only the in-frame ones, dropping some. The sample records 140,000 or so clones, roughly 88% being singletons. The sequencing input was peripheral blood. These receptor sequences come from a woman aged 45-60 years with acute or convalescent COVID-19. Both conserved end residues are part of each CDR3. Each record gives: D gene, V gene, J gene, clone size, CDR3 protein, CDR3 DNA. The D gene is left open where the match is weak. Some rows mark clone size as missing; the rest say once, few, many or name a class of expanded clone.

>TRBD1|TRBV7-9|TRBJ2-2|once
CASSFSWGQGDTGELFF
TGTGCCAGCAGCTTCTCTTGGGGACAGGGGGACACCGGGGAGCTGTTTTTT
>TRBD1|TRBV15|TRBJ2-2|NA
CATSNRDRPTGELFF
TGTGCCACCAGCAACCGGGACAGGCCCACCGGGGAGCTGTTTTTT
>NA|TRBV7-8|TRBJ2-5|NA
CASSRDIRGETQYF
TGTGCCAGCAGCCGTGATATCAGGGGTGAGACCCAGTACTTC
>TRBD2|TRBV7-9|TRBJ2-2|NA
CASSLTSGTGELFF
TGTGCCAGCAGCTTAACTAGCGGGACCGGGGAGCTGTTTTTT
>NA|TRBV2|TRBJ2-1|NA
CASSETGPHSYNEQFF
TGTGCCAGCAGTGAAACAGGGCCCCACTCCTACAATGAGCAGTTCTTC
>TRBD1|TRBV18|TRBJ1-3|many
CASSPGTGVGNTIYF
TGTGCCAGCTCACCCGGGACAGGGGTCGGAAACACCATATATTTT
>NA|TRBV28|TRBJ2-7|NA
CASSSDTGMDEQYF
TGTGCCAGCAGTTCCGACACAGGGATGGACGAGCAGTACTTC
>NA|TRBV6-5|TRBJ2-1|NA
CATFRENLYNEQFF
TGTGCCACCTTCCGGGAGAACCTATACAATGAGCAGTTCTTC
>NA|TRBV29-1|TRBJ2-2|NA
CSAAGLPNTGELFF
TGCAGCGCCGCGGGACTCCCGAACACCGGGGAGCTGTTTTTT
>TRBD1|TRBV5-1|TRBJ2-1|NA
CASRRGQGTEQFF
TGCGCCAGCAGGCGAGGACAGGGGACTGAGCAGTTCTTC
>NA|TRBV6-5|TRBJ1-5|few
CASSYSEGYQPQHF
TGTGCCAGCAGTTACTCGGAGGGATATCAGCCCCAGCATTTT
>TRBD1|TRBV7-3|TRBJ1-5|NA
CASSWTPGQGLSNQPQHF
TGTGCCAGCAGCTGGACACCGGGACAGGGACTTAGCAATCAGCCCCAGCATTTT
>TRBD1|TRBV6-5|TRBJ1-5|NA
CASSQGDSNQPQHF
TGTGCCAGCAGTCAGGGGGATAGCAATCAGCCCCAGCATTTT
>NA|TRBV28|TRBJ2-5|NA
CASSPWEETQYF
TGTGCCAGCAGTCCCTGGGAGGAGACCCAGTACTTC
>NA|TRBV2|TRBJ1-1|NA
CASIMNTEAFF
TGTGCCAGCATCATGAACACTGAAGCTTTCTTT
>TRBD1|TRBV5-8|TRBJ2-1|NA
CASSTPGGLSSYNEQFF
TGTGCCAGCAGCACCCCAGGGGGCCTAAGCTCCTACAATGAGCAGTTCTTC
>NA|TRBV18|TRBJ2-7|NA
CASSPVSENEQYF
TGTGCCAGCTCACCCGTTTCAGAAAACGAGCAGTACTTC
>NA|TRBV6-5|TRBJ1-1|NA
CASSSPLLEAFF
TGTGCCAGCAGTTCCCCCCTTCTCGAAGCTTTCTTT
>TRBD1|TRBV7-9|TRBJ1-2|NA
CASRSGGSGYTF
TGTGCCAGCAGATCAGGGGGCTCGGGCTACACCTTC
>NA|TRBV6-5|TRBJ1-3|NA
CASSPYGAGNTIYF
TGTGCCAGCAGTCCCTACGGGGCTGGAAACACCATATATTTT
>NA|TRBV30|TRBJ1-1|once
CAWSVLYSEAFF
TGTGCCTGGAGTGTTCTTTACTCTGAAGCTTTCTTT
>TRBD1|TRBV14|TRBJ2-7|NA
CASSQMTGGAFYEQYF
TGTGCCAGCAGCCAAATGACAGGGGGCGCGTTCTACGAGCAGTACTTC
>TRBD1|TRBV6-1|TRBJ2-4|NA
CASSEQGAENIQYF
TGTGCCAGCAGTGAACAGGGGGCGGAAAACATTCAGTACTTC
>NA|TRBV7-8|TRBJ1-4|NA
CASSLAGTRDEKLFF
TGTGCCAGCAGCTTAGCGGGCACCCGCGATGAAAAACTGTTTTTT
>TRBD2|TRBV23-1|TRBJ2-1|NA
CASNEVPRLAEPEQFF
TGCGCCAGCAATGAGGTCCCGCGACTAGCGGAACCTGAGCAGTTCTTC
>TRBD2|TRBV9|TRBJ2-2|NA
CASSVVGGANGELFF
TGTGCCAGCAGCGTAGTCGGGGGGGCGAACGGGGAGCTGTTTTTT
>TRBD1|TRBV27|TRBJ1-5|once
CASKKTGGGSNQPQHF
TGTGCCAGTAAAAAGACAGGGGGGGGTAGCAATCAGCCCCAGCATTTT
>TRBD2|TRBV7-6|TRBJ2-7|NA
CASSPGTISYEQYF
TGTGCCAGCAGCCCAGGGACTATCTCCTACGAGCAGTACTTC
>NA|TRBV27|TRBJ1-1|NA
CASSERDTGTEAFF
TGTGCCAGCAGTGAGCGGGACACCGGTACTGAAGCTTTCTTT
>NA|TRBV5-1|TRBJ1-2|few
CASSTPGVRGYGYTF
TGCGCCAGCAGCACCCCAGGGGTGAGAGGCTATGGCTACACCTTC
>NA|TRBV6-1|TRBJ1-1|once
CASSEAPGTEAFF
TGTGCCAGCAGTGAAGCGCCGGGCACTGAAGCTTTCTTT
>NA|TRBV7-3|TRBJ2-7|NA
CASSPHEYEQYF
TGTGCCAGCAGCCCCCATGAGTACGAGCAGTACTTC
>TRBD2|TRBV9|TRBJ2-1|once
CASSAPTSGRSYNEQFF
TGTGCCAGCAGCGCACCAACTAGCGGGAGATCCTACAATGAGCAGTTCTTC
>NA|TRBV7-2|TRBJ2-1|NA
CASSFTSSYNEQFF
TGTGCCAGCAGCTTTACAAGCTCCTACAATGAGCAGTTCTTC
>TRBD1|TRBV18|TRBJ1-5|NA
CASSPMGGATGGIKPQHF
TGTGCCAGCTCACCAATGGGTGGTGCGACAGGGGGGATCAAGCCCCAGCATTTT
>TRBD2|TRBV11-3|TRBJ2-1|NA
CASSHRGVALYNEQFF
TGTGCCAGCAGCCATCGGGGGGTAGCCCTATACAATGAGCAGTTCTTC
>TRBD2|TRBV18|TRBJ2-3|once
CASSLIAGGPVDTQYF
TGTGCCAGCTCACTAATAGCGGGAGGGCCGGTAGATACGCAGTATTTT
>NA|TRBV6-5|TRBJ1-3|NA
CASSPVDSGNTIYF
TGTGCCAGCAGCCCCGTAGACTCTGGAAACACCATATATTTT
>NA|TRBV9|TRBJ1-5|once
CASSVGGAGNQPQHF
TGTGCCAGCAGCGTAGGCGGGGCTGGAAATCAGCCCCAGCATTTT
>NA|TRBV5-5|TRBJ1-6|NA
CASSSNNSPLHF
TGTGCCAGCAGCTCTAATAATTCACCCCTCCACTTT
>NA|TRBV27|TRBJ1-6|NA
CASSLRQPYNSPLHF
TGTGCCAGCAGTTTAAGACAGCCCTATAATTCACCCCTCCACTTT
>NA|TRBV19|TRBJ1-1|NA
CASSMGGGAGMNTEAFF
TGTGCCAGTAGTATGGGAGGAGGGGCAGGGATGAACACTGAAGCTTTCTTT
>NA|TRBV7-3|TRBJ1-6|NA
CASSLGQNSPLHF
TGTGCCAGCAGCTTAGGACAGAATTCACCCCTCCACTTT
>NA|TRBV5-5|TRBJ1-2|NA
CASSLQVDYGYTF
TGTGCCAGCAGCTTACAGGTAGACTATGGCTACACCTTC
>NA|TRBV5-1|TRBJ2-2|NA
CASSFPTGNTGELFF
TGCGCCAGCAGCTTCCCGACAGGGAACACCGGGGAGCTGTTTTTT
>TRBD2|TRBV10-3|TRBJ2-5|NA
CAISEPTTSGGARETQYF
TGTGCCATCAGTGAGCCTACGACTAGCGGGGGGGCGCGTGAGACCCAGTACTTC
>NA|TRBV5-1|TRBJ1-4|NA
CASSLNHVREGNEKLFF
TGCGCCAGCAGCTTGAATCATGTTCGGGAAGGTAATGAAAAACTGTTTTTT
>NA|TRBV18|TRBJ1-1|NA
CASSPLQENTEAFF
TGTGCCAGCTCACCACTACAGGAGAACACTGAAGCTTTCTTT
>TRBD2|TRBV15|TRBJ2-3|NA
CATSPGTTSTDTQYF
TGTGCCACCAGCCCCGGGACTACCTCCACAGATACGCAGTATTTT
>NA|TRBV3-1/TRBV3-2|TRBJ2-7|NA
CASSYGQSASEQYF
TGTGCCAGCAGCTACGGACAGTCGGCCTCCGAGCAGTACTTC
>NA|TRBV5-4|TRBJ2-4|NA
CASSLGGRPKNIQYF
TGTGCCAGCAGCTTGGGCGGAAGGCCAAAAAACATTCAGTACTTC